The TCR beta chain described here comes from a study of T-cell memory formation after mild COVID-19. Study-wide background: TCR clusters largely stayed donor specific. Study-wide results and caveats: CD4+ clones that contracted lay mainly in CM and EM; CD8+ ones lay in EMRA.

TCRdb reprocessed the 5' RACE reads via MiXCR and lists one record per CDR3 protein. In the table there are under 700,000 distinct CDR3 sequences, about a fifth of which are singletons. Note on this clonotype: The target antigen is unknown.

Germline loops: CDR1 MNHEY, CDR2 SVGAGI. V trimming: 5 bases; J trimming: 6 bases; junction bases outside the gene matches: 13. The CDR3 is made up of 16 amino acids. Input material: PBMCs or a T cell subset sorted from them (not recorded which). The receptor's source is an adult woman who had mild COVID-19 (a few samples of this study predate the infection). Cell type and time point are not known. V is TRBV6-5 and J is TRBJ2-7; TRBD1 agrees at 10 bases. Here the CDR3 DNA reads TGTGCCAGCAGTCGTGAGACCGGGACAGGGGTCGGCGAGCAGTACTTC. This encodes CASSRETGTGVGEQYF.